The 17 T cell receptor beta chains in this list originate from one sample, sequenced in a study of shared clonotypes between healthy human individuals. Clones were sequenced by immunoSEQ multiplex PCR, and TCRdb holds only the in-frame ones, with some missing. The sample has around 2.3 million clones; approximately 95% are singletons. Sequencing was done on a sample of naive CD4+ T cells sorted from blood. Described subset: CD45RA+ positively selected. Every receptor here comes from a man aged 18-30 years in good health.

As for this clone: The same CDR3 is also encoded by other DNA sequences in this sample. The chain carries TRBV6-1 and TRBJ1-2; no definite D call. V dropped 0 bases and J dropped 4 bases, with 3 bases sitting between them. CDR1 and CDR2 from the germline V gene are MNHNS and SASEGT. The CDR3 runs 12 residues. CDR3 coding DNA: TGTGCCAGCAGTGAAGCAGGCTATGGCTACACCTTC. Translation gives CASSEAGYGYTF.

The CDR3 DNA follows: TGTGCCAGCAGTCTACTAGCGGATAAGCGGTACGAGCAGTACTTC. Its translation is CASSLLADKRYEQYF. V and J are TRBV27 and TRBJ2-7; the match to TRBD2 covers 8 bases. V shed 5 bases and J 4 bases; nucleotides not matched to a gene: 10. This CDR3 spans 15 amino acids. Germline values: CDR1 MNHEY, CDR2 SMNVEV (reference sequence).

This clone was detected only once. This chain connects TRBV30 to TRBJ2-7; 7 nucleotides align to TRBD1. Germline V lookup: CDR1 GTSNPN, CDR2 SVGIG (reference sequence). V was pared by 5 bases and J by 3 bases, with 4 bases of the junction left unmatched. The CDR3 is 12 residues long. CDR3 DNA: TGTGCCTGGGGGGACAGAGGCTACGAGCAGTACTTC. Translated, it gives CAWGDRGYEQYF.

The chain links TRBV29-1 to TRBJ2-7, with TRBD2 matching 7 bases. Germline loops: CDR1 SQVTM, CDR2 ANQGSEA. The V segment lost 6 bases and the J segment 7 bases; nucleotides outside the gene matches: 6. This CDR3 is 11 amino acids long. This CDR3 is CSVGPGGEQYF. The DNA for the CDR3 is TGCAGCGTGGGGCCGGGGGGAGAGCAGTACTTC.

The gene calls are TRBV2 and TRBJ2-7; 10 bases line up with TRBD1. Germline-derived CDR1 and CDR2 are SNHLY and FYNNEI. The CDR3 is made up of 12 amino acids. With 7 bases clipped from V and 7 bases from J, the junction kept 4 bases outside the gene matches. CDR3 sequence (DNA): TGTGCCAGCACTTGGACAGGGGGGGAGCAGTACTTC. This sequence encodes CASTWTGGEQYF.

Only one count was recorded for this clone. This chain uses TRBV7-8 with TRBJ2-1; D uncertain. Germline V lookup: CDR1 SGHVS, CDR2 FQNEAQ. Trimming shortened V by 1 base and J by 6 bases, and 7 bases separated the two germline ends. The CDR3 spans 13 residues. CDR3 residues: CASSLGRANEQFF. In DNA form, the CDR3 reads TGTGCCAGCAGCTTAGGAAGGGCCAATGAGCAGTTCTTC. Full variable domain (outside the CDR3, taken from reference TRBV7-8 and TRBJ2-1): GAGVSQSPRYKVAKRGQDVALRCDPISGHVSLFWYQQALGQGPEFLTYFQNEAQLDKSGLPSDRFFAERPEGSVSTLKIQRTQQEDSAVYLCASSLGRANEQFFGPGTRLTVL.

V and J are TRBV7-9 and TRBJ1-2; D unresolved. The CDR3 is 13 residues long. CDR1 and CDR2 (germline): SEHNR, FQNEAQ (reference sequence). With 2 bases removed from V and 3 bases from J, the gap between germline ends came to 7 bases. The CDR3 DNA reads TGTGCCAGCAGCTTATATCCAGACTATGGCTACACCTTC. Encoded protein: CASSLYPDYGYTF.

On this clone: Other nucleotide sequences from this sample produce the same CDR3. This rearrangement joins TRBV5-1 to TRBJ1-1; a possible D gene is TRBD1 (5 bases). This CDR3 spans 14 amino acids. V lost 1 base, J lost 5 bases, and 12 bases lay in between. CDR1 is SGHRS, CDR2 YFSETQ, per germline. CDR3 loop: CASSLRQGGTEAFF. In DNA form, the CDR3 reads TGCGCCAGCAGCTTGCGGCAGGGAGGGACTGAAGCTTTCTTT.

The chain couples TRBV6-1 to TRBJ1-6, with a possible D match to TRBD1 (6 bases). V was trimmed by 6 bases and J by 10 bases, leaving 13 bases between them. The CDR3 length is 13 residues. Germline-derived CDR1 and CDR2 are MNHNS and SASEGT. The CDR3 here is CASRSRDISPLHF. Here the CDR3 DNA reads TGTGCCAGCAGAAGTAGGGACATCTCACCCCTCCACTTT.

As regards this clone: This same CDR3 is encoded by further DNA sequences in the sample. The chain employs TRBV5-1 and TRBJ1-3; D ambiguous. Germline-derived CDR1 and CDR2 are SGHRS and YFSETQ. V lost 0 bases and J lost 1, with 8 bases in between. CDR3 length: 15 residues. CDR3 loop: CASSLEGGSGNTIYF. CDR3 in DNA: TGCGCCAGCAGCTTGGAAGGCGGATCTGGAAACACCATATATTTT.

This clone was counted between two and nine times. Other nucleotide sequences from this sample produce the same CDR3. V is TRBV7-2 and J is TRBJ2-7; 9 positions match TRBD2. Germline CDR1 SGHTA, CDR2 FQGNSA. V lost 1 base to trimming and J lost 2 bases; unmatched junction nucleotides: 0. This CDR3 contains 14 residues. The CDR3 loop is CASSLGLAAYEQYF. The CDR3 DNA is TGTGCCAGCAGCTTAGGACTAGCGGCCTACGAGCAGTACTTC.

V gene TRBV6-6 combines with J gene TRBJ1-1; the D is unclear. The CDR3 runs 14 residues. The V and J ends lost 7 bases and 0 bases respectively, with 12 bases between them. Looked up from germline, CDR1 is MNHNY and CDR2 is SVGAGI (reference sequence). The CDR3 DNA is TGTGCCAGCATTCGACGGGGTATGAACACTGAAGCTTTCTTT. Encoded protein: CASIRRGMNTEAFF.

The chain carries TRBV5-4 and TRBJ1-4; D is unresolved. Germline V CDR1 and CDR2: SGHNT, YYREEE (reference sequence). CDR3 length: 15 amino acids. V dropped 0 bases and J dropped 4 bases, with 10 bases sitting between them. CDR3 sequence: CASSLDSGYNEKLFF. The CDR3, as DNA: TGTGCCAGCAGCTTGGACTCAGGCTATAATGAAAAACTGTTTTTT.

The V gene is TRBV29-1, the J gene TRBJ2-7; D might be TRBD1 (5 bases). The V gene lost 6 bases and the J gene lost 4 bases, with 13 bases spanning the gap. Germline CDR1 and CDR2: SQVTM and ANQGSEA. The length of the CDR3 is 12 residues. The CDR3 loop reads CSVRPTVYEQYF. In nucleotides, the CDR3 is TGCAGCGTCCGACCGACAGTATACGAGCAGTACTTC.

The chain uses TRBV30 and TRBJ2-3; weak D call: TRBD2 (6 bases). The V end was cut by 4 bases, the J end by 4 bases, with 12 bases between. CDR3 size: 13 residues. Germline-derived CDR1 and CDR2 are GTSNPN and SVGIG (reference sequence). The CDR3 region is CAWKAAGPDTQYF. CDR3 bases: TGTGCCTGGAAGGCTGCGGGGCCAGATACGCAGTATTTT.

The CDR3 region has the DNA TGTGCCAGCAGCAGGGGGGGCGAGCAGTACTTC. Its translation: CASSRGGEQYF. The rearrangement joins TRBV11-2 to TRBJ2-7; the D gene is possibly TRBD2 (7 bases). The germline gives CDR1 SGHAT, CDR2 FQNNGV. V lost 5 bases and J 6 bases, leaving 8 bases between the germline ends. The CDR3 totals 11 residues.

The chain links TRBV6-4 to TRBJ1-2; TRBD1 agrees at 8 bases. CDR3 length equals 16 residues. Germline V CDR1 and CDR2: MRHNA, SNTAGT. The V and J ends lost 6 bases and 0 bases, in that order; junction bases with no gene match: 9. The CDR3: CASRRGQGQSNYGYTF. The CDR3 DNA follows: TGTGCCAGCAGGCGAGGACAGGGCCAATCTAACTATGGCTACACCTTC.